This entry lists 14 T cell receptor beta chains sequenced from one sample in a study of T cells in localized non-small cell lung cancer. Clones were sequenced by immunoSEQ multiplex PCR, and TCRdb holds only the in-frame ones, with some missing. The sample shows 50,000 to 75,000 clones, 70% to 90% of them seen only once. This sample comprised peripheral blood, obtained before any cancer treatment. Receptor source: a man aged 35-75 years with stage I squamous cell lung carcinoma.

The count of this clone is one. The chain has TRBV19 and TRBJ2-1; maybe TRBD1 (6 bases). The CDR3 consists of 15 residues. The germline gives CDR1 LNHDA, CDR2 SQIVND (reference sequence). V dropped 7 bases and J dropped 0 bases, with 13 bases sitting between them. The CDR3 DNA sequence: TGTGCCAGTACCCTAGTGGGGGCCTCCTACAATGAGCAGTTCTTC. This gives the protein CASTLVGASYNEQFF. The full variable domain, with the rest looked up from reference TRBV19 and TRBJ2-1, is DGGITQSPKYLFRKEGQNVTLSCEQNLNHDAMYWYRQDPGQGLRLIYYSQIVNDFQKGDIAEGYSVSREKKESFPLTVTSAQKNPTAFYLCASTLVGASYNEQFFGPGTRLTVL.

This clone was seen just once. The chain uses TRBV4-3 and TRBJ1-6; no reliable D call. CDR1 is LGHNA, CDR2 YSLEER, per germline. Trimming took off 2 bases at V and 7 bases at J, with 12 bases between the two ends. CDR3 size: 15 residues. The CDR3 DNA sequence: TGCGCCAGCAGCCAACTGACATCGGGAAATTCACCCCTCCACTTT. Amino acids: CASSQLTSGNSPLHF.

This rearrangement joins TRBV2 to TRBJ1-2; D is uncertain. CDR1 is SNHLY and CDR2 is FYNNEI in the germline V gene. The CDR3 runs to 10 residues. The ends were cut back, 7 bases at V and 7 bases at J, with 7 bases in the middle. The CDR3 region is CASNSGGYTF. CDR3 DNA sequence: TGTGCCAGCAACAGCGGTGGCTACACCTTC.

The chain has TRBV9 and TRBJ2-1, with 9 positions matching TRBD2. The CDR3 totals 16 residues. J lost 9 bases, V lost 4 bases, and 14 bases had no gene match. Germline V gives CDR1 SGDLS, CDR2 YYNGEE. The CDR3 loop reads CASSLTSGTSIPEQFF. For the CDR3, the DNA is TGTGCCAGCAGCTTGACCTCCGGGACTAGCATCCCTGAGCAGTTCTTC. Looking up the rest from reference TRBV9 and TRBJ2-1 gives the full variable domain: DSGVTQTPKHLITATGQRVTLRCSPRSGDLSVYWYQQSLDQGLQFLIQYYNGEERAKGNILERFSAQQFPDLHSELNLSSLELGDSALYFCASSLTSGTSIPEQFFGPGTRLTVL.

The CDR3 DNA follows: TGTGCCAGCAGTGAAGGGGGGAGCTCCTACGAGCAGTACTTC. This codes for CASSEGGSSYEQYF. This chain uses TRBV6-1 with TRBJ2-7; D may be TRBD1 or TRBD2 (5 bases each). Trimming shortened V by 1 base and J by 0 bases, and 7 bases separated the two germline ends. The CDR3 is 14 residues long. CDR1 MNHNS and CDR2 SASEGT come from the germline V gene.

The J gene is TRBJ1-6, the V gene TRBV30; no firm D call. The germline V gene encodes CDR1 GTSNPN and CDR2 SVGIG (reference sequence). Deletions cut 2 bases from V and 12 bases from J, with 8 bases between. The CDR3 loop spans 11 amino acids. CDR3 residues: CAWSYREPLHF. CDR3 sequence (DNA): TGTGCCTGGAGTTACCGGGAACCCCTCCACTTT.

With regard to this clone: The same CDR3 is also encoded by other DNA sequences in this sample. CDR3 protein: CASSQERDQPQHF. The CDR3 DNA follows: TGTGCCAGCAGCCAAGAAAGAGATCAGCCCCAGCATTTT. J is TRBJ1-5 and V is TRBV14; D not resolved. The CDR3 consists of 13 residues. Germline CDR1 reads SGHDN; CDR2 reads FVKESK. The V and J ends lost 0 bases and 5 bases respectively, with 5 bases between them. The full variable domain, with the rest looked up from reference TRBV14 and TRBJ1-5, is EAGVTQFPSHSVIEKGQTVTLRCDPISGHDNLYWYRRVMGKEIKFLLHFVKESKQDESGMPNNRFLAERTGGTYSTLKVQPAELEDSGVYFCASSQERDQPQHFGDGTRLSIL.

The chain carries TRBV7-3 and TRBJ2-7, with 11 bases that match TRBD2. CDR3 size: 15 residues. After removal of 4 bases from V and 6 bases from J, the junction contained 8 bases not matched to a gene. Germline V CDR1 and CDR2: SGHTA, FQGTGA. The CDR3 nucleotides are TGTGCCAGCAGCTCATCACTAGCGGGAGTTTCCGAGCAGTACTTC. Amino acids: CASSSSLAGVSEQYF.

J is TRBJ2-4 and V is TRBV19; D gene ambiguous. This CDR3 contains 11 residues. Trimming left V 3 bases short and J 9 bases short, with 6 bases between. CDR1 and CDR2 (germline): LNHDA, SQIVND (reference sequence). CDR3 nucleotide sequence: TGTGCCAGTAGTATCGCCGGCATTCAGTACTTC. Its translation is CASSIAGIQYF. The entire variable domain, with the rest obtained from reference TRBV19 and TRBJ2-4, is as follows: DGGITQSPKYLFRKEGQNVTLSCEQNLNHDAMYWYRQDPGQGLRLIYYSQIVNDFQKGDIAEGYSVSREKKESFPLTVTSAQKNPTAFYLCASSIAGIQYFGAGTRLSVL.

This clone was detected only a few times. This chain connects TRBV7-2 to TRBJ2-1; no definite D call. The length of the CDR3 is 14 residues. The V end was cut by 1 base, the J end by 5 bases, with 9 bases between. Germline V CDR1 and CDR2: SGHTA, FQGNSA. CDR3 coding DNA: TGTGCCAGCAGCTTAGGCACGGCGAACAATGAGCAGTTCTTC. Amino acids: CASSLGTANNEQFF.

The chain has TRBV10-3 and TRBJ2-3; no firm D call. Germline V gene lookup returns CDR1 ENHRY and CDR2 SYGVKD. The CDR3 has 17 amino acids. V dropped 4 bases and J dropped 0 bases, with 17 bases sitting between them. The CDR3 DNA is TGTGCCATCAGTGGGTCCTTGGTGGAAACTAGCACAGATACGCAGTATTTT. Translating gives CAISGSLVETSTDTQYF.

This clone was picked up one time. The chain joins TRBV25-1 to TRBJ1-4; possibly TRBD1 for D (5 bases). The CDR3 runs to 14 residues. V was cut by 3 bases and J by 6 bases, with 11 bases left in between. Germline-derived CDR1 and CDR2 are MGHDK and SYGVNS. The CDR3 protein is CASSEAGSDEKLFF. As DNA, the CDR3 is TGTGCCAGCAGTGAGGCAGGGTCGGATGAAAAACTGTTTTTT.

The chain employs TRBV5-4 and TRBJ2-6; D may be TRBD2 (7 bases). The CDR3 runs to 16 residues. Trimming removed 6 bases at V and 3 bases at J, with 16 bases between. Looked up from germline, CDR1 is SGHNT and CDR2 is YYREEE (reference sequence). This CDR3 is CASTEGGFGGANVLTF. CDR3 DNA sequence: TGTGCCAGCACCGAGGGGGGGTTTGGTGGGGCCAACGTCCTGACTTTC.

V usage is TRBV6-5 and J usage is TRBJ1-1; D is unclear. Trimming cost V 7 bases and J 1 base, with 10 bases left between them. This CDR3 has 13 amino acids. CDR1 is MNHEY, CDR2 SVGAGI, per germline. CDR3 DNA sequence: TGTGCCAGCAAAGTACATACGAACACTGAAGCTTTCTTT. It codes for CASKVHTNTEAFF.